This T cell receptor (beta chain) derives from a study of T cells in Graves' hyperthyroidism and ophthalmopathy. RNA transcripts served as the template for amplifying TCR beta CDR3 regions. An initial round of RT-PCR targeting the TCR CDR3 relied on the HTBI primer set. MiXCR, run by TCRdb on the multiplex PCR reads, gives a single entry per CDR3 protein. The sample includes around 490,000 distinct CDR3 sequences, around 20% of them seen just once. The TCR was taken from a man in his forties with Graves' ophthalmopathy. The sample was blood.

CDR3 nucleotide sequence: TGCGCCAGCAGCCAAGATCGACTAGCGGACACCGGGGAGCTGTTTTTT. This codes for CASSQDRLADTGELFF. V usage is TRBV4-3 and J usage is TRBJ2-2; 9 bases align to TRBD2. The CDR3 has 16 amino acids. CDR1 LGHNA and CDR2 YSLEER come from the germline V gene. V dropped 0 bases and J dropped 3; count of bases not matched to a gene: 2.